This T cell receptor (beta chain) was retrieved from a study of T cell repertoires in cytomegalovirus infection (dated by TCRdb to between 2019 and 2020). About the investigation overall: The HLA type of each donor mattered for the analysis, because public TCR beta signatures pointed to carriage of CMV infection along with the matching HLA type.

What the study reported, not specific to this receptor: The ex vivo response was dominated by HLA-C-restricted CMV-specific TCR beta clonotypes, which also provided the single most frequent clonotype in two of eight donors. Cumulative frequency of public TCR beta family members discriminated carriers of CMV infection plus the relevant HLA type in this cohort and an independent 352-donor cohort.

From a lookup of the germline V gene, CDR1 and CDR2 are SGHRS and YFSETQ. Cut back by 4 bases and 2 bases, the V and J ends lie 17 bases apart. There are 16 amino acids in the CDR3, from cysteine to phenylalanine inclusive. CDR3 DNA only is kept here, 48 bases in frame from base 1. The table lists this clonotype with a count of one. Its cognate antigen has yet to be identified. The sample holds no much larger clone one base away, and base qualities are not on file. One read amounts to weak evidence. Sequencing was performed on an Illumina HiSeq 1500. In TCRdb, the public reads were trimmed at Q25 with fastp and aligned with MiXCR, with productive beta chains retained. Records with the same CDR3 protein are collapsed into one entry carrying the most frequent genes and DNA. The sample has some 700,000 distinct CDR3 sequences on record, roughly 36% of them singletons. The top ten clonotypes cover 2.5% to 3% of the sample.

The clonotype comes from a human donor in good health (CMV status not recorded). Some clones in this sample may be carry-over from other donors' samples. The chain uses TRBV5-1 and TRBJ2-3; 5 matching bases give a weak D call of TRBD1. The sequenced sample was PBMCs. The DNA sequence reads TGCGCCAGCAGCCTCAGGGTCCCCAGATTCACAGATACGCAGTATTTT. Its translation is CASSLRVPRFTDTQYF.